Below, 21 T cell receptor beta chains from the same sample are listed, as sequenced in a study of radiotherapy plus CTLA-4 blockade in lung cancer. The protocol was immunoSEQ multiplex PCR, while the TCRdb copy is restricted to in-frame clones and leaves out a portion. The table has about 90,000 clones, around 81% seen once. The sequencing used peripheral blood, collected from a patient treated with radiotherapy plus ipilimumab. These TCRs come from a human donor with non-small cell lung cancer that progressed on radiotherapy plus ipilimumab.

This clone was detected only once. This chain connects TRBV10-2 to TRBJ2-3, with D possibly matching TRBD2 (5 bases). CDR3 length: 14 residues. Trimming pared 6 bases from V and 2 bases from J, leaving 12 bases between. CDR1 is WSHSY, CDR2 SAAADI, per germline. The CDR3 DNA sequence: TGCGCCAGCAGGGAGGTCCCGCCCACAGATACGCAGTATTTT. Translation: CASREVPPTDTQYF.

The rearrangement links TRBV7-9 to TRBJ1-3; D is unresolved. Trimming shortened V by 5 bases and J by 8 bases, and 13 bases separated the two germline ends. The CDR3 is 13 amino acids. Germline V gives CDR1 SEHNR, CDR2 FQNEAQ (reference sequence). As DNA, the CDR3 is TGTGCCAGCAGCCTCAGTGGGGAGTACACCATATATTTT. As protein: CASSLSGEYTIYF.

V usage is TRBV2 and J usage is TRBJ2-3; 11 bases line up with TRBD1. CDR3 length: 14 amino acids. The trim removed 6 bases at V and 5 bases at J, leaving 4 bases unmatched. Per the germline V gene, CDR1 is SNHLY and CDR2 is FYNNEI. The CDR3 nucleotides read TGTGCCAGCAGAGCCGGGACAGGGGGAGATACGCAGTATTTT. Translating gives CASRAGTGGDTQYF.

The chain is built from TRBV10-3 and TRBJ2-3; D may be TRBD1 (6 bases). The CDR3 spans 15 residues. CDR1 and CDR2 (germline): ENHRY, SYGVKD. Trimming removed 2 bases at V and 5 bases at J, with 14 bases between. DNA for the CDR3: TGTGCCATCAGTGAGATCCGAGGGGGTGAAGATACGCAGTATTTT. As protein: CAISEIRGGEDTQYF.

The J gene is TRBJ2-1, the V gene TRBV9; 10 nucleotides agree with TRBD2. With V trimmed by 0 bases and J by 7 bases, 4 bases remained unmatched. CDR1 and CDR2 (germline): SGDLS, YYNGEE. The CDR3 loop spans 15 amino acids. The CDR3 DNA is TGTGCCAGCAGCGTAGCTAGCGGGAGTACGAATGAGCAGTTCTTC. It encodes CASSVASGSTNEQFF.

This clone was seen only once. This rearrangement joins TRBV6-5 to TRBJ1-6, with D unresolved. Trimming took 6 bases from V and 8 from J, leaving 8 bases between them. The CDR3 extends over 12 amino acids. Germline CDR1 MNHEY, CDR2 SVGAGI. The CDR3 sequence is CASSRPDSPLHF. CDR3 bases: TGTGCCAGCAGCCGTCCGGATTCACCCCTCCACTTT.

The chain has TRBV18 and TRBJ2-1; 10 bases are a match to TRBD1. CDR1 and CDR2 (germline): KGHSH, LQKENI. V shed 0 bases, J shed 4 bases, and the junction held 0 bases outside the gene matches. CDR3 length equals 15 residues. CDR3 nucleotides: TGTGCCAGCTCACCACCGGGACAGGGGTACAATGAGCAGTTCTTC. It encodes CASSPPGQGYNEQFF.

This clone was observed once. The V gene is TRBV18, the J gene TRBJ2-1; 10 bases agree with TRBD2. CDR3 length: 15 amino acids. The germline V gene has CDR1 KGHSH and CDR2 LQKENI. J lost 7 bases, V lost 5 bases, and 8 bases had no gene match. CDR3 DNA: TGTGCCAGCTCATCGGCCGGGACTAGCGTGAATGAGCAGTTCTTC. Protein product: CASSSAGTSVNEQFF. The full variable domain, with the rest looked up from reference TRBV18 and TRBJ2-1, is NAGVMQNPRHLVRRRGQEARLRCSPMKGHSHVYWYRQLPEEGLKFMVYLQKENIIDESGMPKERFSAEFPKEGPSILRIQQVVRGDSAAYFCASSSAGTSVNEQFFGPGTRLTVL.

This sequence joins TRBV7-3 and TRBJ2-2; D gene ambiguous. The CDR3 is 12 residues long. V was trimmed by 5 bases and J by 6 bases, leaving 7 bases between them. The V gene's germline CDR1 is SGHTA and CDR2 FQGTGA. This chain's CDR3 is CASSPIPGELFF. The CDR3 bases are TGTGCCAGCAGCCCCATTCCCGGGGAGCTGTTTTTT.

The V gene is TRBV19, the J gene TRBJ2-3; 7 bases agree with TRBD2. CDR1 is LNHDA, CDR2 SQIVND, per germline (reference sequence). Trimming removed 6 bases from V and 4 bases from J; junction bases left unmatched: 16. The CDR3 totals 17 residues. The CDR3 loop is CASSSWAWTREADTQYF. The DNA of the CDR3 is TGTGCCAGTAGCTCCTGGGCCTGGACCCGGGAGGCAGATACGCAGTATTTT.

In this sample, this clone turned up a few times. The chain carries TRBV5-1 and TRBJ1-1, with D possibly being TRBD1 (6 bases). Germline CDR1 reads SGHRS; CDR2 reads YFSETQ. The length of the CDR3 is 14 residues. V shed 0 bases and J shed 3 bases, with 9 bases lying between them. The CDR3, as DNA: TGCGCCAGCAGCTTGGCAGGGGTCGACACTGAAGCTTTCTTT. Translation gives CASSLAGVDTEAFF.

The chain employs TRBV5-1 and TRBJ2-7; 11 positions agree with TRBD2. Germline-derived CDR1 and CDR2 are SGHRS and YFSETQ. V shed 3 bases, J shed 4 bases, and the junction held 9 bases outside the gene matches. The CDR3 has 16 amino acids. The CDR3 DNA reads TGCGCCAGCAGCTGGGGACTAGCGGAACTTAGTTACGAGCAGTACTTC. This sequence encodes CASSWGLAELSYEQYF. The full variable domain, in which reference TRBV5-1 and TRBJ2-7 provide the parts outside the CDR3, is KAGVTQTPRYLIKTRGQQVTLSCSPISGHRSVSWYQQTPGQGLQFLFEYFSETQRNKGNFPGRFSGRQFSNSRSEMNVSTLELGDSALYLCASSWGLAELSYEQYFGPGTRLTVT.

This clone was picked up one time. V is TRBV4-2 and J is TRBJ1-4; D call uncertain. Germline V lookup: CDR1 LGHNA, CDR2 YNFKEQ. The CDR3 runs 15 residues. Between the trimmed V and J ends, which lost 0 bases and 8 bases, there was a span of 13 bases. The chain's CDR3 is CASSQDPNAYEKLFF. Here the CDR3 DNA reads TGTGCCAGCAGCCAAGATCCCAACGCCTACGAAAAACTGTTTTTT.

The table lists this clone with a few counts. The chain employs TRBV19 and TRBJ1-2; D is undetermined. Per germline, CDR1 LNHDA and CDR2 SQIVND (reference sequence). CDR3 length: 13 amino acids. V was shortened by 3 bases and J by 4 bases, with 9 bases between the two germline ends. CDR3 in amino acids: CASSMRTAYGYTF. CDR3 bases: TGTGCCAGTAGTATGAGGACGGCCTATGGCTACACCTTC.

This clone came up a few times. The chain carries TRBV13 and TRBJ2-1, with 9 positions matching TRBD2. Germline V gene data show CDR1 as PRHDT and CDR2 as FYEKMQ (reference sequence). V shed 3 bases and J 7 bases; nucleotides not matched to a gene: 13. This CDR3 has 17 amino acids. CDR3 in amino acids: CASSLLSRGGRRNEQFF. CDR3 DNA: TGTGCCAGCAGCTTGCTCTCGCGGGGGGGCCGAAGGAATGAGCAGTTCTTC.

This clone is a singleton in its sample. The genes are TRBV2 and TRBJ2-2, with D uncertain. This CDR3 is 15 amino acids long. Germline-derived CDR1 and CDR2 are SNHLY and FYNNEI. V lost 3 bases to trimming and J lost 0 bases, with 8 bases between them. The CDR3 sequence is CASSELEPNTGELFF. The CDR3 DNA reads TGTGCCAGCAGTGAGCTCGAACCGAACACCGGGGAGCTGTTTTTT.

J is TRBJ1-6 and V is TRBV27; perhaps TRBD1 as D (5 bases). Per the germline V gene, CDR1 is MNHEY and CDR2 is SMNVEV (reference sequence). V shed 0 bases and J shed 7 bases, with 10 bases lying between them. The length of the CDR3 is 15 residues. The CDR3 DNA reads TGTGCCAGCAGTTTATCCCCCGGGGGAAATTCACCCCTCCACTTT. Amino acid sequence: CASSLSPGGNSPLHF.

In its sample, this clone was seen once. The CDR3 here is CSVEQGPDYGYTF. DNA of the CDR3: TGCAGCGTTGAACAGGGACCTGACTATGGCTACACCTTC. The genes are TRBV29-1 and TRBJ1-2; the D gene is possibly TRBD1 (5 bases). The CDR3 covers 13 residues. Looked up from germline, CDR1 is SQVTM and CDR2 is ANQGSEA. The V end was cut by 2 bases, the J end by 3 bases, with 10 bases between. Full variable domain (rest looked up from reference TRBV29-1 and TRBJ1-2): SAVISQKPSRDICQRGTSLTIQCQVDSQVTMMFWYRQQPGQSLTLIATANQGSEATYESGFVIDKFPISRPNLTFSTLTVSNMSPEDSSIYLCSVEQGPDYGYTFGSGTRLTVV.

The genes are TRBV9 and TRBJ1-2; TRBD1 is a possible D gene (5 bases). The V end lost 2 bases, the J end lost 8 bases, and 16 bases lay between the germline ends. Germline-derived CDR1 and CDR2 are SGDLS and YYNGEE. The length of the CDR3 is 14 residues. Here the CDR3 DNA reads TGTGCCAGCAGCGTTTCCGGGGCCCCCAGAGGCTACACCTTC. It specifies CASSVSGAPRGYTF.

This sequence joins TRBV7-6 and TRBJ1-1; D uncertain. Germline CDR1 and CDR2: SGHVS and FNYEAQ. This CDR3 contains 12 residues. Trimming left V 5 bases short and J 2 bases short, with 6 bases between. The CDR3 protein is CASSNLNTEAFF. The CDR3 DNA reads TGTGCCAGCAGCAATCTAAACACTGAAGCTTTCTTT.

This sequence joins TRBV28 and TRBJ1-1; TRBD1 is a possible D gene (6 bases). CDR3 size: 12 residues. Trimming took off 6 bases at V and 6 bases at J, with 11 bases between the two ends. The germline V gene has CDR1 MDHEN and CDR2 SYDVKM. Written as DNA, the CDR3 is TGTGCCAGCAGAGTCTCAGGGGCTGAAGCTTTCTTT. Translation gives CASRVSGAEAFF.